This is a list of T cell receptor beta chains from one sample in a study of CD4 T cells in relation to SARS-CoV-2 and coronaviruses. Sequencing used immunoSEQ multiplex PCR; TCRdb keeps in-frame clones, though not all of them. The top ten hold 14% of the sample, which has approximately 21,000 clones, roughly four fifths seen once. Which antigens these TCRs recognize remains unknown. Sequenced input: CD4+ T cells from PBMCs, cultured in vitro. Receptor source: a human donor in good health. Each CDR3 is given with its conserved first and last residue. The D gene is left open where the match is weak. Clone size appears in some rows only: once, few, many, or a class for an expanded clone.

- TRBJ1-5 TRBV7-2 - TGTGCCAGCAGCTTTCGGGATGGGTATAGCAATCAGCCCCAGCATTTT CASSFRDGYSNQPQHF
- TRBJ1-4 TRBV25-1 once TGTGCCAGCAGTGAATCAGGCCCTAATGAAAAACTGTTTTTT CASSESGPNEKLFF
- TRBJ2-6 TRBV29-1 - TGCAGCGTCCAGGTCTCTGGGGCCAACGTCCTGACTTTC CSVQVSGANVLTF
- TRBJ1-2 TRBV4-3 - TGCGCCAGCAGCCAAGAGTATCTCGGGGTAGGGAACTATGGCTACACCTTC CASSQEYLGVGNYGYTF
- TRBJ1-2 TRBV6-5 - TGTGCCAGCAGTTACTCCTCGGAGCACTATGGCTACACCTTC CASSYSSEHYGYTF
TRBD2 TRBJ2-3 TRBV27 - TGTGCCAGCAGTTCCGGCGGGAGGTCGTCAGATACGCAGTATTTT CASSSGGRSSDTQYF
- TRBJ1-3 TRBV5-1 - TGCGCCAGCAGCTGGACCGACTCTGGAAACACCATATATTTT CASSWTDSGNTIYF
TRBD2 TRBJ2-3 TRBV11-1 - TGTGCCAGCAGCTTGGCGGGAGAATTGGGCACAGATACGCAGTATTTT CASSLAGELGTDTQYF
- TRBJ2-7 TRBV5-1 - TGCGCCAGCAGCTTGGGCAGCTCCTACGAGCAGTACTTC CASSLGSSYEQYF
- TRBJ2-1 TRBV5-1 once TGCGCCAGCAGCTTGGACAGGGCCTACAATGAGCAGTTCTTC CASSLDRAYNEQFF
- TRBJ2-5 TRBV10-2 - TGCGCCAGCAGTGAGTGGGTTCAAATGGGGACCCAGTACTTC CASSEWVQMGTQYF
- TRBJ1-2 TRBV27 once TGTGCCAGCAGTTTATATGAGGCGGGTGGCTACACCTTC CASSLYEAGGYTF
TRBD1 TRBJ2-7 TRBV7-2 few TGTGCCAGCAGCGCTCAGGGGGAACGGGTCGACGAGCAGTACTTC CASSAQGERVDEQYF
- TRBJ1-3 TRBV11-2 medium-sized TGTGCCAGCAGCTTAGTTCGGGGCAGGACTGGAAACACCATATATTTT CASSLVRGRTGNTIYF
- TRBJ1-2 TRBV19 - TGTGCCAGTAGTATAGTCAGGGACTATGGCTACACCTTC CASSIVRDYGYTF
- TRBJ2-3 TRBV11-2 - TGTGCCAGCAGCTTTCTACAAGATACGCAGTATTTT CASSFLQDTQYF
- TRBJ2-1 TRBV11-2 - TGTGCCAGCAGCTTCTCGTGGCAGGGGGGTTACAATGAGCAGTTCTTC CASSFSWQGGYNEQFF
- TRBJ2-7 TRBV3-1/TRBV3-2 - TGTGCCAGCAGGGGGTTTGGGCCCTACGAGCAGTACTTC CASRGFGPYEQYF
TRBD2 TRBJ2-4 TRBV4-3 - TGCGCCAGCAGCCAGGGAACACTAGCGGGAGTGGGGGACATTCAGTACTTC CASSQGTLAGVGDIQYF
TRBD2 TRBJ2-1 TRBV5-1 - TGCGCCAGCAGCCCGCAAAGGACTAGCGGGAGCAATGAGCAGTTCTTC CASSPQRTSGSNEQFF
- TRBJ1-2 TRBV5-6 - TGTGCCAGCAGGCCCATAGGGGGAATGCGAGGCTACACCTTC CASRPIGGMRGYTF
TRBD1 TRBJ2-3 TRBV7-6 once TGTGCCAGCAGCCCAGGGGGACAGCACACAGATACGCAGTATTTT CASSPGGQHTDTQYF
- TRBJ2-6 TRBV14 - TGTGCCAGCAGCCTAGCCTCTGGGGCCAACGTCCTGACTTTC CASSLASGANVLTF
- TRBJ1-4 TRBV21-1 - TGTGCCAGCAGCAAGGGGGGGCACGAAAAACTGTTTTTT CASSKGGHEKLFF
TRBD1 TRBJ2-2 TRBV7-8 - TGTGCCAGCAGCTTAGCTGGGACAGGGGGGATGAACACCGGGGAGCTGTTTTTT CASSLAGTGGMNTGELFF
- TRBJ2-7 TRBV7-2 once TGTGCCAGCACCCCCGGATTAGGCAGGGGCGAGCAGTACTTC CASTPGLGRGEQYF
- TRBJ1-6 TRBV6-2/TRBV6-3 - TGTGCCAGCAGTTACTTAGGCCCCTTCGGGAATTCACCCCTCCACTTT CASSYLGPFGNSPLHF
- TRBJ1-2 TRBV6-2/TRBV6-3 - TGTGCCAGCAGTTACTCGGACAGCGACTATGGCTACACCTTC CASSYSDSDYGYTF
- TRBJ2-1 TRBV20-1 once TGCAGTGCTAGTGTAACCTACAATGAGCAGTTCTTC CSASVTYNEQFF